Following are 23 T cell receptor beta chains from one sample sequenced in a study of blood T cell repertoires in COVID-19. Data came from immunoSEQ multiplex PCR; TCRdb stores just in-frame clones and leaves some out. Among about 370,000 clones listed, just over 90% were seen once. Sequenced material: PBMCs or T cells enriched from blood (not recorded which). The receptors come from a woman between 35 and 50 years old who had been exposed to COVID-19.

CDR3 sequence: CASSQGGTTNEKLFF. The CDR3 region has the DNA TGTGCCAGCAGCCAGGGGGGAACAACTAATGAAAAACTGTTTTTT. The chain uses TRBV3-1 (or the pseudogene TRBV3-2) and TRBJ1-4; TRBD1 is a possible D gene (5 bases). Trimming took 3 bases from V and 0 from J, leaving 8 bases between them. Per the germline V gene, CDR1 is LGHDT and CDR2 is YNNKEL (reference sequence). The length of the CDR3 is 15 residues.

The rearrangement uses TRBV5-8 and TRBJ1-4; 8 positions agree with TRBD1. V gave up 4 bases and J gave up 0 bases; unmatched junction bases: 2. This CDR3 contains 15 residues. Germline V gene data show CDR1 as SGHTS and CDR2 as YDEGEE. The CDR3 here is CASSGGQATNEKLFF. In DNA, the CDR3 is TGTGCCAGCAGCGGGGGACAGGCAACTAATGAAAAACTGTTTTTT.

The rearrangement uses TRBV5-5 and TRBJ1-4, with D tentatively TRBD1 (6 bases). In germline, CDR1 is SGHKS, CDR2 YYEKEE (reference sequence). This CDR3 is built from 13 residues. V dropped 3 bases and J dropped 8 bases, with 11 bases sitting between them. The CDR3 is CASSYGTIEKLFF. CDR3 DNA: TGTGCCAGCAGCTACGGGACAATCGAAAAACTGTTTTTT.

The chain recombines TRBV6-2 or TRBV6-3 with TRBJ2-5; D call uncertain. Germline CDR1 and CDR2: MNHEY and SVGEGT. The ends were cut back, 0 bases at V and 7 bases at J, with 6 bases in the middle. The CDR3 covers 12 residues. CDR3 nucleotide sequence: TGTGCCAGCAGTTACTCCTCAGGGACCCAGTACTTC. It specifies CASSYSSGTQYF.

This chain joins TRBV3-1 (or the pseudogene TRBV3-2) and TRBJ2-1; D may be TRBD2 (6 bases). The CDR3 runs 12 residues. Looked up from germline, CDR1 is LGHDT and CDR2 is YNNKEL (reference sequence). V was trimmed by 4 bases and J by 8 bases, leaving 9 bases between them. CDR3 amino acids: CASSPRRDEQFF. The CDR3 bases are TGTGCCAGCAGCCCTCGGAGGGATGAGCAGTTCTTC.

The CDR3 sequence: CASSPQGFGQETQYF. The CDR3 DNA reads as TGTGCCAGCAGTCCACAGGGTTTTGGGCAAGAGACCCAGTACTTC. The chain employs TRBV25-1 and TRBJ2-5, with D possibly being TRBD1 (6 bases). The V gene's germline CDR1 is MGHDK and CDR2 SYGVNS. The CDR3 loop spans 15 amino acids. The V end was cut by 5 bases, the J end by 2 bases, with 15 bases between.

This clone was observed a single time. The chain links TRBV12-5 to TRBJ1-5; D possibly corresponds to TRBD1 (6 bases). The length of the CDR3 is 19 residues. Germline CDR1 LGHNT, CDR2 FRNRAP. Trimming removed 2 bases at V and 3 bases at J, with 23 bases between. In DNA form, the CDR3 reads TGTGCTAGTGGTTTGATTGTAACTCCCGGTGACAGGTACAATCAGCCCCAGCATTTT. The encoded protein is CASGLIVTPGDRYNQPQHF.

The CDR3 reads CASSVGISTDTQYF. CDR3 in DNA: TGTGCCAGCAGTGTCGGGATTAGCACAGATACGCAGTATTTT. The V and J genes are TRBV6-4 and TRBJ2-3, with D tentatively TRBD2 (5 bases). The CDR3 totals 14 residues. From germline, CDR1 is MRHNA and CDR2 SNTAGT. Trimming pared 4 bases from V and 0 bases from J, leaving 8 bases between.

The chain links TRBV19 to TRBJ1-5, with 7 nucleotides matching TRBD1. The V gene end was trimmed by 3 bases and the J gene end by 2 bases; junction bases not matched to a gene: 7. Germline CDR1 reads LNHDA; CDR2 reads SQIVND (reference sequence). The CDR3 is 16 amino acids. CDR3 in amino acids: CASSIWQGGGNQPQHF. In DNA, the CDR3 is TGTGCCAGTAGTATTTGGCAGGGGGGAGGCAATCAGCCCCAGCATTTT.

This clone occurred a few times. The gene calls are TRBV2 and TRBJ1-2; 8 nucleotides align to TRBD1. The V segment lost 8 bases and the J segment 4 bases; nucleotides outside the gene matches: 9. Looked up from germline, CDR1 is SNHLY and CDR2 is FYNNEI. This CDR3 has 14 residues. CDR3 protein: CASRDRGVVYGYTF. The CDR3 DNA reads TGTGCCAGCCGAGACAGGGGTGTTGTCTATGGCTACACCTTC.

The chain couples TRBV2 to TRBJ2-7; 14 bases agree with TRBD2. The J segment lost 4 bases and the V segment lost 9 bases, leaving 11 bases of the junction unmatched. Germline CDR1 is SNHLY and CDR2 is FYNNEI. The CDR3 length is 16 residues. The CDR3 spells CARRGLAGAPTYEQYF. The CDR3 DNA reads as TGTGCCAGGAGGGGACTAGCGGGGGCCCCAACATACGAGCAGTACTTC.

The chain carries TRBV29-1 and TRBJ1-5, with 7 bases fitting TRBD1. V shed 7 bases and J 1 base; nucleotides not matched to a gene: 7. CDR3 length: 14 residues. Germline assignment: CDR1 SQVTM and CDR2 ANQGSEA. The CDR3 region is CSAQDRVSNQPQHF. The CDR3 coding sequence is TGCAGCGCTCAAGACAGGGTGAGCAATCAGCCCCAGCATTTT.

The V gene is TRBV24-1, the J gene TRBJ2-3; TRBD2 might be the D (6 bases). This CDR3 is built from 13 residues. The V and J ends lost 8 bases and 2 bases respectively, with 10 bases between them. Germline V CDR1 and CDR2: KGHDR, SFDVKD. In DNA form, the CDR3 reads TGTGCCACCACTAGGGACTCCACAGATACGCAGTATTTT. Protein product: CATTRDSTDTQYF.

The chain couples TRBV27 to TRBJ1-4; no reliable D call. V dropped 3 bases and J dropped 4 bases, with 21 bases sitting between them. CDR1 is MNHEY, CDR2 SMNVEV, per germline (reference sequence). The CDR3 extends over 18 amino acids. CDR3 amino acids: CASSFRLLGGDFNEKLFF. The CDR3 nucleotides are TGTGCCAGCAGTTTTCGACTTTTAGGCGGGGATTTTAATGAAAAACTGTTTTTT.

The CDR3 DNA sequence: TGTGCCAGCAGCCCGAACCCCCTTGGCAGAAACACTGAAGCTTTCTTT. Translating it yields CASSPNPLGRNTEAFF. The V call is TRBV9, the J call TRBJ1-1; D remains ambiguous. Trimming left V 4 bases short and J 2 bases short, with 18 bases between. CDR3 length: 16 residues. Per the germline V gene, CDR1 is SGDLS and CDR2 is YYNGEE.

The chain recombines TRBV7-2 with TRBJ2-7; 8 nucleotides match TRBD2. The trim removed 7 bases at V and 0 bases at J, leaving 8 bases unmatched. The CDR3 totals 15 residues. CDR1 is SGHTA, CDR2 FQGNSA, per germline. The CDR3 coding sequence is TGTGCCAGCACCCTTAGCGGGATTGGCTCCTACGAGCAGTACTTC. Protein product: CASTLSGIGSYEQYF.

This chain connects TRBV2 to TRBJ2-1, with D possibly matching TRBD2 (5 bases). This CDR3 has 12 amino acids. Trimming left V 6 bases short and J 4 bases short, with 7 bases between. Germline V gene sequence: CDR1 SNHLY, CDR2 FYNNEI. CDR3 nucleotides: TGTGCCAGCAGGGGAGAGTACAATGAGCAGTTCTTC. It translates to CASRGEYNEQFF.

This clone has just one count. The chain is built from TRBV3-1 (or the pseudogene TRBV3-2) and TRBJ2-1; the D gene is possibly TRBD2 (6 bases). The ends were cut back, 4 bases at V and 5 bases at J, with 21 bases in the middle. This CDR3 has 17 residues. Germline values: CDR1 LGHDT, CDR2 YNNKEL (reference sequence). CDR3 loop: CASSRHGGSGLNNEQFF. In nucleotides, the CDR3 is TGTGCCAGCAGCCGACATGGGGGTAGCGGCCTCAACAATGAGCAGTTCTTC.

The chain links TRBV5-6 to TRBJ2-2; no clear D. From germline, CDR1 is SGHDT and CDR2 YYEEEE. The CDR3 loop spans 13 amino acids. Trimming took off 3 bases at V and 1 base at J, with 4 bases between the two ends. The CDR3 loop reads CASSSWNTGELFF. In DNA form, the CDR3 reads TGTGCCAGCAGCTCCTGGAACACCGGGGAGCTGTTTTTT.

This clone was observed a single time. The chain links TRBV3-1 (or the pseudogene TRBV3-2) to TRBJ1-2; 9 bases match TRBD1. Trimming removed 4 bases from V and 6 bases from J; junction bases left unmatched: 3. This CDR3 region has 13 residues. Germline CDR1 is LGHDT and CDR2 is YNNKEL (reference sequence). In DNA form, the CDR3 reads TGTGCCAGCAGCCGACAGGGGGAGGATGGCTACACCTTC. Translated: CASSRQGEDGYTF.

V gene TRBV10-3 combines with J gene TRBJ2-5, with 7 positions matching TRBD1. Germline trimming cut 3 bases from V and 2 bases from J; bases unmatched to any gene: 12. This CDR3 has 17 amino acids. Germline V gives CDR1 ENHRY, CDR2 SYGVKD. This CDR3 is CAISDPLGRGSQETQYF. CDR3 nucleotide sequence: TGTGCCATCAGTGACCCACTGGGCAGGGGGTCTCAAGAGACCCAGTACTTC.

In its sample, this clone was seen once. The V and J genes are TRBV2 and TRBJ2-1; the match to TRBD2 covers 10 bases. Looked up from germline, CDR1 is SNHLY and CDR2 is FYNNEI. The CDR3 consists of 15 residues. Trimming took 6 bases from V and 8 from J; bases not matched to a gene: 10. This chain's CDR3 is CASRPERGGIDEQFF. DNA for the CDR3: TGTGCCAGCAGACCCGAGCGGGGGGGAATCGATGAGCAGTTCTTC.

In this sample, this clone turned up once. V gene TRBV7-9 combines with J gene TRBJ1-3; 7 nucleotides match TRBD1. The germline V gene encodes CDR1 SEHNR and CDR2 FQNEAQ (reference sequence). The CDR3 extends over 16 amino acids. V shed 7 bases, J shed 0 bases, and the junction held 9 bases outside the gene matches. CDR3 sequence reads: CASILTGRLSGNTIYF. The DNA for the CDR3 is TGTGCCAGCATCTTGACAGGGCGCCTCTCTGGAAACACCATATATTTT.